A selection of T cell receptor beta chains follows, all from one sample in a study of liver allograft versus peripheral blood T cells. MiXCR, applied by TCRdb to the reads, yields one record per CDR3 protein. The sample includes roughly 500 distinct CDR3 sequences, 13% of them seen just once. These receptors all come from a human patient who had a liver transplant. Some T cells could come from the graft donor. CDR3s leave out the opening cysteine and the closing phenylalanine or tryptophan. Fields, in order: CDR3 length, V gene, CDR3 protein.

9	TRBV20-1	SASGTSPLH
13	TRBV13	ASSLGGGNGQPQH
9	TRBV12-5	ASGLAAEQY
15	TRBV7-6	ASSPGSRGGSTDTQY
14	TRBV19	ASSPGTSGRAYEQY
13	TRBV7-3	ASSPSPTLYNEQF
15	TRBV14	ASSQDLRTGGSYEQY
13	TRBV7-2	ASRIHSGGFYEQY
12	TRBV28	ASSSGTANEKLF
13	TRBV2	ASSQDRVSADTQY
11	TRBV28	ASRLQGSDTQY
10	TRBV28	ASSSLQRPQH
14	TRBV2	ASRQLTGGAGEKLF
13	TRBV20-1	SATENRGYNQPQH
13	TRBV15	ATSRDPTNNSPLH
11	TRBV3-1	ASSSNRGNTIY
15	TRBV2	ASSEALSGSPRDEQY
13	TRBV7-9	ASSPQHLSTDTQY
14	TRBV20-1	SVGVRREVSTDTQY
11	TRBV20-1	SAEQLGNQPQH
11	TRBV7-2	ASSSLGGQEQF
12	TRBV28	ASSPPGGNYGYT
11	TRBV27	ASSLGSGGPLH
14	TRBV7-9	ASSSQDRKGSDTQY
9	TRBV28	ASGPTDTQY
11	TRBV7-3	ASSASNTGELF
11	TRBV6-5	ASSYRLDQPQH
14	TRBV27	ASSLTGTSGSYEQF
12	TRBV18	ASVDRTMNTEAF
10	TRBV29-1	SVATGGYGYT
11	TRBV27	ASSRQRTYEQY
12	TRBV9	ASSARDRDYGYT
9	TRBV12-3/TRBV12-4	ASKVRNEQF
13	TRBV20-1	SARKGGPGLRGYT
10	TRBV28	ASSRWPEKLF
14	TRBV18	ASSPGTGGWGTEAF
13	TRBV27	ASSSLGEMNTEAF
12	TRBV5-1	ASSEEAEYNEQF
11	TRBV10-2	ASRPPPNTEAF
9	TRBV20-1	SARDGRKQY
14	TRBV11-1	ASSQSTGTNGGGYT
12	TRBV29-1	SVALGGQGDEQY
12	TRBV10-2	ASSLDRRNTEAF
12	TRBV6-5	ASSGGGSNQPQH
11	TRBV7-3	ASGRSGNTEAF
11	TRBV7-2	ASSLGWASGYT
14	TRBV4-1	ASSQDEGLSINEQF
15	TRBV18	ASSLSSTGQGNYGYT
12	TRBV7-9	ASSPSGTYNEQF
10	TRBV28	ASSPGHRGAF
10	TRBV12-3/TRBV12-4	ASSLASHEQY
12	TRBV24-1	ATSDVTSTDTQY
15	TRBV12-5	ASAKGFSGTANTEAF